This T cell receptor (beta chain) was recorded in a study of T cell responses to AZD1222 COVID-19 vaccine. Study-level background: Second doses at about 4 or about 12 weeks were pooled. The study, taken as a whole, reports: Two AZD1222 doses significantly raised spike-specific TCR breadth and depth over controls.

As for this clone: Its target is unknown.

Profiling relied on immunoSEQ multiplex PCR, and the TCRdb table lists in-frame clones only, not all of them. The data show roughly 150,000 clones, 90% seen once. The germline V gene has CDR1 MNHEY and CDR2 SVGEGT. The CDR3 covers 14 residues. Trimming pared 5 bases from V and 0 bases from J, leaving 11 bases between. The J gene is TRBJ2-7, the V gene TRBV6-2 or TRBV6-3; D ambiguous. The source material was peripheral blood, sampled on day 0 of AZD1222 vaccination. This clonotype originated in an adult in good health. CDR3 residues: CASSRAGSSYEQYF. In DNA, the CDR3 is TGTGCCAGCAGTAGGGCAGGCAGCTCCTACGAGCAGTACTTC.